This T cell receptor beta chain was identified in a study of beta chain features in type 1 diabetes. Concerning this clone itself: No antigen is known for it.

Study results and caveats: TCRB CDR3 length was moderately but significantly reduced in all four CD4+ subsets of Type 1 diabetes patients.

The investigators reverse transcribed all of the isolated RNA, so they sequenced expressed TCRB transcripts. Naive, central memory and regulatory T cell samples produced a mean of approximately 4 million reads. Produced via immunoSEQ multiplex PCR; TCRdb's table is partial and in-frame only. Of roughly 290,000 clones listed, about 8% are singletons. Isolation of CD4+ naive, central memory, regulatory and stem cell-like memory cells was achieved by sorting via CD45RO/CCR7/CD25/CD127/CD95/CD27. This receptor was obtained from a woman younger than 30 in good health. The sequencing sample was made of central memory CD4+ T cells from blood.

CDR3 protein: CASSLLRGVGYEQYF. CDR3 in DNA: TGTGCCAGCAGTTTGCTTAGGGGGGTAGGATACGAGCAGTACTTC. V and J are TRBV27 and TRBJ2-5; possibly TRBD1 or TRBD2 for D (6 bases each). With the DNA end fitting TRBJ2-7 better, the J assignment may be wrong. Looked up from germline, CDR1 is MNHEY and CDR2 is SMNVEV (reference sequence). The CDR3 extends over 15 amino acids.